This TCR beta chain emerged from a study of shared clonotypes between healthy human individuals. The study's findings and limits: Sorted-subset sequencing, rarefaction showed, was incomplete despite large depth.

As for this clone: Its antigen is not known.

CDR3 length: 13 amino acids. Trimming pared 6 bases from V and 3 bases from J, leaving 9 bases between. Per germline, CDR1 ENHRY and CDR2 SYGVKD. Assay: immunoSEQ multiplex PCR; the TCRdb copy retains only in-frame clones and omits some. Of approximately 2.5 million clones in the sample, just over 90% were seen once. This receptor was taken from a man in his late teens or twenties in good health. The chain links TRBV10-3 to TRBJ2-4; the D gene could be TRBD1 or TRBD2 (5 bases each). The specimen was naive CD4+ T cells sorted from blood. As for subset: CD45RA+ positively selected. In nucleotides, the CDR3 is TGTGCCATCAGCCGGGACGGCAAAAACATTCAGTACTTC. Protein sequence: CAISRDGKNIQYF.